What follows are 30 T cell receptor beta chains derived from one specimen sequenced in a study of T cells in Graves' hyperthyroidism and ophthalmopathy. Amplification of TCR beta CDR3 regions used RNA as the template. An initial round of RT-PCR targeting the TCR CDR3 relied on the HTBI primer set. One entry per CDR3 protein results from TCRdb running MiXCR on the multiplex PCR reads. The sample lists around 690,000 distinct CDR3 sequences, around a sixth occurring once. Sequenced sample: blood. The receptors derive from a man aged 45-65 years with Graves' hyperthyroidism.

This clonotype has a handful of counts. The J gene is TRBJ2-1, the V gene TRBV24-1; D is ambiguous. V lost 2 bases to trimming and J lost 9 bases, with 4 bases between them. Germline CDR1 reads KGHDR; CDR2 reads SFDVKD. The CDR3 covers 11 residues. CDR3 amino acids: CATSDWIEQFF. For the CDR3, the DNA is TGTGCCACCAGTGATTGGATTGAGCAGTTCTTC.

This clonotype was recorded many times. This chain joins TRBV28 and TRBJ1-4; 12 nucleotides match TRBD1. CDR3 length equals 17 residues. J lost 4 bases, V lost 6 bases, and 9 bases had no gene match. Per germline, CDR1 MDHEN and CDR2 SYDVKM. The CDR3 is CASRGQGALGINEKLFF. The CDR3 nucleotides read TGTGCCAGCAGGGGACAGGGGGCCTTGGGGATTAATGAAAAACTGTTTTTT.

The V gene is TRBV14, the J gene TRBJ2-1, with TRBD2 matching 7 bases. The germline CDR1 and CDR2 sequences are SGHDN and FVKESK. CDR3 length: 14 residues. V gave up 4 bases and J gave up 9 bases; unmatched junction bases: 9. The CDR3 loop is CASSRAGLAAEQFF. CDR3 in DNA: TGTGCCAGCAGCCGGGCCGGTCTAGCGGCTGAGCAGTTCTTC.

With regard to this clonotype: Being one base from a much bigger clone, this may be a read error. The chain employs TRBV4-1 and TRBJ2-1, with a weak D call TRBD2 (6 bases). This CDR3 region has 13 residues. The V gene's germline CDR1 is MGHRA and CDR2 YSYEKL. The CDR3 sequence: CASSRSGTHEQSF. The CDR3 nucleotides read TGCGCCAGCAGCCGATCCGGGACTCATGAGCAGTCCTTC.

Ten or more counts support this clonotype. The chain joins TRBV28 to TRBJ2-5, with D possibly TRBD1 on 6 matching bases. V was clipped by 3 bases and J by 2 bases, with 10 bases between them. This CDR3 has 14 residues. Germline assignment: CDR1 MDHEN and CDR2 SYDVKM. The CDR3 spells CASSLLGAQETQYF. The CDR3, as DNA: TGTGCCAGCAGTTTGTTGGGGGCACAAGAGACCCAGTACTTC. Full variable domain (missing parts from reference TRBV28 and TRBJ2-5): DVKVTQSSRYLVKRTGEKVFLECVQDMDHENMFWYRQDPGLGLRLIYFSYDVKMKEKGDIPEGYSVSREKKERFSLILESASTNQTSMYLCASSLLGAQETQYFGPGTRLLVL.

The chain carries TRBV5-4 and TRBJ2-5, with 11 bases matching TRBD2. This CDR3 has 15 residues. CDR1 and CDR2 from the germline V gene are SGHNT and YYREEE (reference sequence). With V trimmed by 2 bases and J by 4 bases, 4 bases remained unmatched. The CDR3 sequence is CASSLRLAGSETQYF. CDR3 nucleotide sequence: TGTGCCAGCAGCTTAAGACTAGCGGGATCAGAGACCCAGTACTTC.

This clonotype was seen a handful of times. The rearrangement links TRBV3-1 to TRBJ1-3, with D hard to call. Trimming stripped 0 bases from V and 2 bases from J, with 8 bases between. Germline assignment: CDR1 LGHDT and CDR2 YNNKEL (reference sequence). This CDR3 has 15 amino acids. In DNA, the CDR3 is TGTGCCAGCAGCCAAGACGTGGCAGCTGGAAACACCATATATTTT. Its translation is CASSQDVAAGNTIYF.

The sample holds many counts of this clonotype. The chain has TRBV29-1 and TRBJ2-5; tentatively, D is TRBD1 or TRBD2 (6 bases each). Germline CDR1 is SQVTM and CDR2 is ANQGSEA. The CDR3 extends over 13 amino acids. V was pared by 3 bases and J by 2 bases, with 10 bases between. The CDR3 loop is CSVDPGAQETQYF. CDR3 DNA: TGCAGCGTTGATCCGGGGGCACAAGAGACCCAGTACTTC.

V is TRBV28 and J is TRBJ2-3; 9 bases align to TRBD2. Looked up from germline, CDR1 is MDHEN and CDR2 is SYDVKM. V gave up 2 bases and J gave up 4 bases; unmatched junction bases: 4. This CDR3 has 15 amino acids. The CDR3 region is CASSLDAGGADTQYF. Written as DNA, the CDR3 is TGTGCCAGCAGTTTAGATGCGGGAGGGGCAGATACGCAGTATTTT. The full variable domain, its missing parts supplied by reference TRBV28 and TRBJ2-3, is DVKVTQSSRYLVKRTGEKVFLECVQDMDHENMFWYRQDPGLGLRLIYFSYDVKMKEKGDIPEGYSVSREKKERFSLILESASTNQTSMYLCASSLDAGGADTQYFGPGTRLTVL.

This clonotype showed up many times. The chain combines TRBV5-1 with TRBJ1-5; no clear D. Looked up from germline, CDR1 is SGHRS and CDR2 is YFSETQ. The CDR3 contains 13 residues. Trimming pared 0 bases from V and 5 bases from J, leaving 6 bases between. This CDR3 is CASSLDGYQPQHF. CDR3 bases: TGCGCCAGCAGCTTGGATGGTTATCAGCCCCAGCATTTT.

This clonotype came up many times. V gene TRBV27 combines with J gene TRBJ2-5; TRBD2 matches at 7 bases. J lost 5 bases, V lost 10 bases, and 16 bases had no gene match. Germline-derived CDR1 and CDR2 are MNHEY and SMNVEV (reference sequence). The CDR3 length is 15 residues. The CDR3 nucleotides are TGTGCCACTACCCTCCCCGGGACTACCGCTGAGACCCAGTACTTC. This encodes CATTLPGTTAETQYF.

This clonotype showed up many times. V usage is TRBV12-3 or TRBV12-4 and J usage is TRBJ2-2, with a possible D match to TRBD2 (6 bases). This CDR3 region has 13 residues. Trimming cost V 6 bases and J 7 bases, with 12 bases left between them. CDR3 protein: CASRTLTSGELFF. The CDR3 DNA is TGTGCCAGCAGGACTTTGACTAGCGGGGAGCTGTTTTTT.

The V and J genes are TRBV19 and TRBJ1-5; no firm D call. CDR3 length: 15 amino acids. V dropped 6 bases and J dropped 0 bases, with 12 bases sitting between them. Germline CDR1 LNHDA, CDR2 SQIVND (reference sequence). In DNA form, the CDR3 reads TGTGCCAGTAGCCCCAGGACCTATAGCAATCAGCCCCAGCATTTT. Residues: CASSPRTYSNQPQHF.

This clonotype has more than one count but fewer than ten. A junction end diverges from the germline sequence, so it may reflect a read error. This chain connects TRBV7-7 to TRBJ2-4; D remains ambiguous. CDR1 is SSHAT and CDR2 is FNYEAQ in the germline V gene (reference sequence). The CDR3 spans 13 residues. The CDR3 reads CASSLPPDGIQYF. The DNA for the CDR3 is TGTGCTAGCAGCTTGCCGCCGGACGGCATTCAGTACTTC.

This clonotype came up a few times. The chain uses TRBV28 and TRBJ1-3, with 7 nucleotides matching TRBD1. The V segment lost 5 bases and the J segment 0 bases; nucleotides outside the gene matches: 10. Per germline, CDR1 MDHEN and CDR2 SYDVKM. CDR3 size: 17 residues. Here the CDR3 reads CASSIRGGPISGNTIYF. The CDR3 nucleotides read TGTGCCAGCAGTATTCGAGGGGGCCCTATCTCTGGAAACACCATATATTTT. The complete variable domain, with remaining parts taken from reference TRBV28 and TRBJ1-3, reads DVKVTQSSRYLVKRTGEKVFLECVQDMDHENMFWYRQDPGLGLRLIYFSYDVKMKEKGDIPEGYSVSREKKERFSLILESASTNQTSMYLCASSIRGGPISGNTIYFGEGSWLTVV.

This clonotype turned up a few times. This chain links TRBV20-1 with TRBJ2-7, with 8 bases fitting TRBD2. Germline V gene lookup returns CDR1 DFQATT and CDR2 SNEGSKA (reference sequence). V was clipped by 7 bases and J by 7 bases; unmatched bases: 9. The CDR3 has 12 amino acids. CDR3 amino acids: CSVGRAPREQYF. The CDR3 region has the DNA TGCAGTGTCGGGAGGGCCCCTCGAGAGCAGTACTTC.

V gene TRBV30 combines with J gene TRBJ1-1; D possibly corresponds to TRBD1 (5 bases). Between the trimmed V and J ends, which lost 2 bases and 6 bases, there was a span of 13 bases. This CDR3 region has 13 residues. The germline gives CDR1 GTSNPN, CDR2 SVGIG (reference sequence). As DNA, the CDR3 is TGTGCCTGGAGTAGAGGACACCTACCTGAAGCTTTCTTT. This codes for CAWSRGHLPEAFF.

In this sample, this clonotype turned up many times. J is TRBJ2-5 and V is TRBV6-1; 9 positions match TRBD2. The CDR3 sequence is 15 residues long. Trimming cost V 7 bases and J 2 bases; bases outside gene matches: 8. Germline CDR1 is MNHNS and CDR2 is SASEGT. CDR3 loop: CASIPAGGTQETQYF. The DNA for the CDR3 is TGTGCCAGCATCCCAGCGGGAGGAACACAAGAGACCCAGTACTTC.

This clonotype was observed a handful of times. This sequence joins TRBV9 and TRBJ1-2; D perhaps matches TRBD1 (6 bases). V was clipped by 4 bases and J by 4 bases, with 17 bases between them. Looked up from germline, CDR1 is SGDLS and CDR2 is YYNGEE. This CDR3 spans 15 amino acids. CDR3 protein: CASSLYREGGYGYTF. The CDR3 DNA reads TGTGCCAGCAGCCTCTACAGGGAAGGGGGCTATGGCTACACCTTC.

This clonotype was detected only a few times. In DNA, the CDR3 is TGTGCCAGCAGGCTAATAGCGGGAGGCGATGAGCAGTTCTTC. This codes for CASRLIAGGDEQFF. The chain employs TRBV3-1 and TRBJ2-1, with TRBD2 matching 10 bases. The CDR3 extends over 14 amino acids. The V gene end was trimmed by 6 bases and the J gene end by 8 bases; junction bases not matched to a gene: 7. Germline-derived CDR1 and CDR2 are LGHDT and YNNKEL (reference sequence).

The chain links TRBV29-1 to TRBJ2-7; tentative D call: TRBD2 (5 bases). This CDR3 spans 11 amino acids. CDR1 SQVTM and CDR2 ANQGSEA come from the germline V gene. The V end was cut by 4 bases, the J end by 7 bases, with 11 bases between. The CDR3 here is CSVGRREEQYF. The CDR3 DNA sequence: TGCAGCGTTGGGCGAAGGGAGGAGCAGTACTTC.

The rearrangement uses TRBV19 and TRBJ1-1; D unresolved. Germline V lookup: CDR1 LNHDA, CDR2 SQIVND (reference sequence). The CDR3 runs 14 residues. The ends were cut back, 5 bases at V and 2 bases at J, with 12 bases in the middle. CDR3 coding DNA: TGTGCCAGTAGTGTCTCCTCCGGAAACACTGAAGCTTTCTTT. Encoded protein: CASSVSSGNTEAFF.

In the case of this clonotype: The junction departs from the called germline gene at one end, perhaps through a read error. The V and J genes are TRBV10-3 and TRBJ2-1; 8 bases agree with TRBD2. The CDR3 runs to 15 residues. Per the germline V gene, CDR1 is ENHRY and CDR2 is SYGVKD. The CDR3 spells CVISDTSGSYNEQFF. The CDR3 DNA reads as TGTGTCATCAGTGACACTAGCGGCTCCTACAATGAGCAGTTCTTC.

This clonotype was recorded many times. The chain uses TRBV30 and TRBJ2-7; D gene unclear. Germline V gives CDR1 GTSNPN, CDR2 SVGIG (reference sequence). The length of the CDR3 is 11 residues. Trimming removed 0 bases from V and 5 bases from J, with 5 bases in between. The CDR3 DNA reads as TGTGCCTGGAGTGTAAGTAACGAGCAGTACTTC. Residues: CAWSVSNEQYF.

This clonotype was counted only a few times. DNA for the CDR3: TGTGCCAGCAGTTACACCCCCTCCTACGAGCAGTACTTC. Translated: CASSYTPSYEQYF. The V and J genes are TRBV6-2 or TRBV6-3 and TRBJ2-7; D not resolved. V lost 2 bases and J lost 0, with 5 bases in between. In germline, CDR1 is MNHEY, CDR2 SVGEGT. The CDR3 spans 13 residues.

In its sample, this clonotype was seen a few times. The genes are TRBV28 and TRBJ1-5; D remains unclear. Deletions cut 1 base from V and 1 base from J, with 11 bases between. CDR3 length: 16 residues. Germline CDR1 and CDR2: MDHEN and SYDVKM. CDR3 residues: CASSLLKRISNQPQHF. CDR3 in DNA: TGTGCCAGCAGTTTATTGAAGCGCATCAGCAATCAGCCCCAGCATTTT.

Many counts were recorded for this clonotype. This chain connects TRBV7-6 to TRBJ2-1, with a weak D call TRBD2 (6 bases). The CDR3 covers 15 residues. The V gene lost 5 bases and the J gene lost 7 bases, with 18 bases spanning the gap. Germline CDR1 is SGHVS and CDR2 is FNYEAQ. The CDR3 sequence is CASSHPGRSVNEQFF. As DNA, the CDR3 is TGTGCCAGCAGCCATCCGGGGAGGTCTGTTAATGAGCAGTTCTTC.

Ten or more counts support this clonotype. The chain is built from TRBV5-1 and TRBJ2-1, with 8 bases that match TRBD1. V lost 3 bases, J lost 4 bases, and 3 bases stayed unmatched. Per the germline V gene, CDR1 is SGHRS and CDR2 is YFSETQ. The CDR3 contains 14 residues. Here the CDR3 reads CASSSDRVYNEQFF. The DNA for the CDR3 is TGCGCCAGCAGCTCGGACAGGGTGTACAATGAGCAGTTCTTC.

In its sample, this clonotype was seen many times. This chain's CDR3 is CASVGPYGELFF. CDR3 nucleotide sequence: TGTGCCAGCGTAGGACCGTACGGGGAGCTGTTTTTT. This sequence joins TRBV2 and TRBJ2-2; D gene uncertain. Trimming took 8 bases from V and 7 from J, leaving 11 bases between them. This CDR3 has 12 amino acids. CDR1 is SNHLY, CDR2 FYNNEI, per germline.

The table lists this clonotype with a few counts. The chain has TRBV30 and TRBJ2-7; 7 bases match TRBD1. The germline V gene encodes CDR1 GTSNPN and CDR2 SVGIG (reference sequence). This CDR3 spans 15 amino acids. J gave up 4 bases and V 6 bases, and 15 bases lay outside the gene matches. The CDR3 region has the DNA TGTGCCTGTAACCGGGACAGCTTTCCTATTTACGAGCAGTACTTC. Amino acids: CACNRDSFPIYEQYF.